These 3 T cell receptor beta chains share one sample of origin, sequenced in a study of T cell responses to AZD1222 COVID-19 vaccine. Sequenced by immunoSEQ multiplex PCR; TCRdb stores in-frame clones only, minus some. This table has 95,000 to 150,000 clones, around 82% appearing once. The specimen was peripheral blood, collected on day 0 of AZD1222 vaccination. The receptors stem from an adult in good health.

The chain employs TRBV14 and TRBJ1-2; D gene ambiguous. Trimming took 0 bases from V and 3 from J, leaving 14 bases between them. This CDR3 has 16 amino acids. Germline V CDR1 and CDR2: SGHDN, FVKESK. CDR3 DNA: TGTGCCAGCAGCCAAGATCCGATCGTGGGGTACTATGGCTACACCTTC. It yields the protein CASSQDPIVGYYGYTF.

The J gene is TRBJ2-6, the V gene TRBV7-2; the D is unclear. Germline V gene sequence: CDR1 SGHTA, CDR2 FQGNSA. The CDR3 runs to 16 residues. V lost 4 bases to trimming and J lost 0 bases, with 10 bases between them. CDR3 in DNA: TGTGCCAGCAGCTCAGTCAGGAACTCTGGGGCCAACGTCCTGACTTTC. Residues: CASSSVRNSGANVLTF.

The V gene is TRBV7-2, the J gene TRBJ1-1; D gene ambiguous. The CDR3 length is 13 residues. Germline V lookup: CDR1 SGHTA, CDR2 FQGNSA. The ends were cut back, 1 base at V and 6 bases at J, with 9 bases in the middle. The CDR3 DNA reads TGTGCCAGCAGCTTAGGTTATTTATCTGAAGCTTTCTTT. Residues: CASSLGYLSEAFF.